This TCR beta chain was profiled in a study of blood T cell repertoires in COVID-19. The germline gives CDR1 MDHEN, CDR2 SYDVKM. Trimming cost V 5 bases and J 9 bases; bases outside gene matches: 6. This CDR3 contains 14 residues. The method was immunoSEQ multiplex PCR; TCRdb's version includes in-frame clones alone and lacks a portion of them. The repertoire holds 150,000 to 200,000 clones, with almost 85% as singletons. Sequences were obtained from PBMCs or T cells enriched from blood (not recorded which). The TCR sequence derives from a man aged 50 to 60 who had recovered from COVID-19. The chain couples TRBV28 to TRBJ1-6; the match to TRBD1 covers 8 bases. Here the CDR3 reads CASSPQTGGSPLHF. In DNA, the CDR3 is TGTGCCAGCAGTCCACAAACAGGGGGTTCACCCCTCCACTTT.